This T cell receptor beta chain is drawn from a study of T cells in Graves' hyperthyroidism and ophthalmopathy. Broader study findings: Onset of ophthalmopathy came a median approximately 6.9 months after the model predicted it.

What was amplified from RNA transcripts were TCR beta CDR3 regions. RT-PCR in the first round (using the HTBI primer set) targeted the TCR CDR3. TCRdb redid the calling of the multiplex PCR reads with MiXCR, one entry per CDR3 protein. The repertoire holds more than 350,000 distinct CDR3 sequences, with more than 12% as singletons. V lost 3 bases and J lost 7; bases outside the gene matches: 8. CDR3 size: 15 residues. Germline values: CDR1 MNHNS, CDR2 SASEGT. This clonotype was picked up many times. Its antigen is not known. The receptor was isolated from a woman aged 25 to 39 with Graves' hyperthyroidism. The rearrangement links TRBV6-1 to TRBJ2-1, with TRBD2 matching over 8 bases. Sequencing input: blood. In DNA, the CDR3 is TGTGCCAGCAGTGAGGGACTAGTTTTTGTTAATGAGCAGTTCTTC. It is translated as CASSEGLVFVNEQFF.